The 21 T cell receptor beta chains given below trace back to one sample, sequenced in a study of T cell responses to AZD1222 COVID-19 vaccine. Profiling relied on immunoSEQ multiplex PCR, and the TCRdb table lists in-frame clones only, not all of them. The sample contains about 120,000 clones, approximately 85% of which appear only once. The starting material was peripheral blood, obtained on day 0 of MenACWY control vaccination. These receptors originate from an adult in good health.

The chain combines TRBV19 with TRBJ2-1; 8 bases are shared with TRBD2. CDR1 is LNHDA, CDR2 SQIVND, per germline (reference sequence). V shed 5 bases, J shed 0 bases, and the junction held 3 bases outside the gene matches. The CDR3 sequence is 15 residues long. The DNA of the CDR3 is TGTGCCAGTAGTGAGACTAGCGACTCCTACAATGAGCAGTTCTTC. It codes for CASSETSDSYNEQFF.

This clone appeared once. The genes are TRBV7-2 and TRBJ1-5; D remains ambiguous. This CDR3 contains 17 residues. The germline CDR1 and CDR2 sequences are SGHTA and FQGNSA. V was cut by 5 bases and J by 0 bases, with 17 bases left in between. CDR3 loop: CASSPRARGYSNQPQHF. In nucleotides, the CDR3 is TGTGCCAGCAGCCCCCGGGCGAGAGGATATAGCAATCAGCCCCAGCATTTT.

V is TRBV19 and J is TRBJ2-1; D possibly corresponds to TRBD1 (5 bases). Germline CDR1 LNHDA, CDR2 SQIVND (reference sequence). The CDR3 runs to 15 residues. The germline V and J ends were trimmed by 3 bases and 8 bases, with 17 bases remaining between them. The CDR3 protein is CASSIGERGRYEQFF. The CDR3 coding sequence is TGTGCCAGTAGTATCGGCGAAAGGGGTCGATATGAGCAGTTCTTC.

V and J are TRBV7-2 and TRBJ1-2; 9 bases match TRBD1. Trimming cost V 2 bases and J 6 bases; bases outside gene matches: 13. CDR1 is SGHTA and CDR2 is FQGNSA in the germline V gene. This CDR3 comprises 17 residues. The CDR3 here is CASSLTPSGTGSNGYTF. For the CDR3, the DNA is TGTGCCAGCAGCTTAACTCCCTCCGGGACAGGGAGTAATGGCTACACCTTC.

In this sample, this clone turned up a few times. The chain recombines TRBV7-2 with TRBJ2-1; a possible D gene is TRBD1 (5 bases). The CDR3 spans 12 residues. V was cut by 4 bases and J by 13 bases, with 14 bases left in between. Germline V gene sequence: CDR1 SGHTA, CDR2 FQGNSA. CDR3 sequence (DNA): TGTGCCAGCAGCTCCTTCCAAGGGGTACAGTTCTTC. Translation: CASSSFQGVQFF.

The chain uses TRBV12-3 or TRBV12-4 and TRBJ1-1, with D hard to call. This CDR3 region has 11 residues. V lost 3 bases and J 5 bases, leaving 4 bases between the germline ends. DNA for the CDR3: TGTGCCAGCAGTTTGAGGACTGAAGCTTTCTTT. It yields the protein CASSLRTEAFF.

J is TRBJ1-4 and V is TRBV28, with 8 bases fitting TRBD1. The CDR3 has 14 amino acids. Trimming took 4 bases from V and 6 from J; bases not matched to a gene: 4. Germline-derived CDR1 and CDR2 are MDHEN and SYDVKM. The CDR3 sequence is CASSYRGEDEKLFF. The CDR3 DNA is TGTGCCAGCAGTTACAGGGGGGAGGATGAAAAACTGTTTTTT. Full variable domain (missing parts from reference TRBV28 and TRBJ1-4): DVKVTQSSRYLVKRTGEKVFLECVQDMDHENMFWYRQDPGLGLRLIYFSYDVKMKEKGDIPEGYSVSREKKERFSLILESASTNQTSMYLCASSYRGEDEKLFFGSGTQLSVL.

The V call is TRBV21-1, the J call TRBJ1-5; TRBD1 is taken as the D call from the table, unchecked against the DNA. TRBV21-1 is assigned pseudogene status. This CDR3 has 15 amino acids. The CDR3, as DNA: TGTGCCAGCAGCAACAGGGAATCCAAAGGTCAGCCCCAGCATTTT. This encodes CASSNRESKGQPQHF.

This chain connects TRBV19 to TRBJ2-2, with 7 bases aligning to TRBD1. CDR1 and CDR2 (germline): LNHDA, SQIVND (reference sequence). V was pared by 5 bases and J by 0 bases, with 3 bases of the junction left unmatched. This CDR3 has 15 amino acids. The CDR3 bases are TGTGCCAGTAGTTCCCAGGGGGCGAACACCGGGGAGCTGTTTTTT. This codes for CASSSQGANTGELFF.

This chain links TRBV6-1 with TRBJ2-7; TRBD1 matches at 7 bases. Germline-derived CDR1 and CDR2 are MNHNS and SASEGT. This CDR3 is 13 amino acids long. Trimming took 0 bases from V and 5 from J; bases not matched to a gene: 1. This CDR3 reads CASSEADRDEQYF. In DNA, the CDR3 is TGTGCCAGCAGTGAAGCCGACAGGGACGAGCAGTACTTC.

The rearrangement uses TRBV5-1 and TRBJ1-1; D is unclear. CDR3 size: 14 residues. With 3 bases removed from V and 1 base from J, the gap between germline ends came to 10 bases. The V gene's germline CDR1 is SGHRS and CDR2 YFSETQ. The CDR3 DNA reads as TGCGCCAGCAGCTCAGGATCGGGGAACACTGAAGCTTTCTTT. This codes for CASSSGSGNTEAFF.

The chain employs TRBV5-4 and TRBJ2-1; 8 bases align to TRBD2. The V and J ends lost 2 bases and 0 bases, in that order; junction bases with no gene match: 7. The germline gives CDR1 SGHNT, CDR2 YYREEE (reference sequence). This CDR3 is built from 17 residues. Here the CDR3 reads CASSLGVAGSSYNEQFF. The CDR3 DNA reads TGTGCCAGCAGCTTAGGGGTAGCGGGAAGCTCCTACAATGAGCAGTTCTTC.

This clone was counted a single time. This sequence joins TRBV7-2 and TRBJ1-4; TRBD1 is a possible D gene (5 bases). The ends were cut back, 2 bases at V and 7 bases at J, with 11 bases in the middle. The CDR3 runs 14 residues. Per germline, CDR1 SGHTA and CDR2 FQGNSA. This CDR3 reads CASSLYGGGEKLFF. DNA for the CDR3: TGTGCCAGCAGCTTATATGGGGGAGGTGAAAAACTGTTTTTT.

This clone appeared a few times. CDR3 loop: CASSRTGSPDTQYF. The CDR3 DNA is TGTGCCAGCAGCCGCACAGGGAGTCCAGATACGCAGTATTTT. The chain employs TRBV3-1 (or the pseudogene TRBV3-2) and TRBJ2-3, with a possible D match to TRBD1 (6 bases). CDR1 is LGHDT and CDR2 is YNNKEL in the germline V gene (reference sequence). The CDR3 spans 14 residues. V lost 4 bases, J lost 4 bases, and 12 bases lay in between.

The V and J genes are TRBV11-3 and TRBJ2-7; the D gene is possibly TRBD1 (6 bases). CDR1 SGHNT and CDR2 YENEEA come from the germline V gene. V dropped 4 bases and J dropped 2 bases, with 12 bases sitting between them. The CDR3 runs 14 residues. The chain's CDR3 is CASSSQGSPYEQYF. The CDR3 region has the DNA TGTGCCAGCAGCTCACAGGGCAGCCCCTACGAGCAGTACTTC.

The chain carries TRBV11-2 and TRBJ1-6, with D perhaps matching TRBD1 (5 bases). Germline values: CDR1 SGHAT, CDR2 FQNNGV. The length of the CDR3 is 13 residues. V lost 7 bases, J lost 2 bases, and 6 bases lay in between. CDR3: CASTRAYNSPLHF. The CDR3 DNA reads TGTGCCAGCACCAGGGCCTATAATTCACCCCTCCACTTT.

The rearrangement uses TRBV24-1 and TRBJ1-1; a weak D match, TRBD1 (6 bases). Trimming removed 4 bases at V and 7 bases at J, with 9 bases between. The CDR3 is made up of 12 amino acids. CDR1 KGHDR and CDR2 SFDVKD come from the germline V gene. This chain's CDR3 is CATSDVRGEAFF. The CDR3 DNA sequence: TGTGCCACCAGTGACGTCAGGGGTGAAGCTTTCTTT.

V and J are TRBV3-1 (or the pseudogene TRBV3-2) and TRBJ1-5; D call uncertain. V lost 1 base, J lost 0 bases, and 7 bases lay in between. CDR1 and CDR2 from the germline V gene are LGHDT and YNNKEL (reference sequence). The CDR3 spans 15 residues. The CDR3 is CASSQGPDSNQPQHF. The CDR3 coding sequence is TGTGCCAGCAGCCAAGGGCCAGATAGCAATCAGCCCCAGCATTTT.

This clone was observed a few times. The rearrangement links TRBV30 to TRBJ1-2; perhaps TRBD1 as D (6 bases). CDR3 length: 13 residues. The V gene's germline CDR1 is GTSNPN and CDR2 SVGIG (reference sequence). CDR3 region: CAAEGSGAYGYTF. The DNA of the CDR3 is TGTGCGGCGGAGGGGTCGGGGGCCTATGGCTACACCTTC.

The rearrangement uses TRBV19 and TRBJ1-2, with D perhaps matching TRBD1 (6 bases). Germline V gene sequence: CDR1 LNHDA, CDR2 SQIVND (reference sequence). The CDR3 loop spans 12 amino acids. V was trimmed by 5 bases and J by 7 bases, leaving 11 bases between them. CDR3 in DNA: TGTGCCAGTAGTCCAGGACAGTTTGGCTACACCTTC. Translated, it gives CASSPGQFGYTF.

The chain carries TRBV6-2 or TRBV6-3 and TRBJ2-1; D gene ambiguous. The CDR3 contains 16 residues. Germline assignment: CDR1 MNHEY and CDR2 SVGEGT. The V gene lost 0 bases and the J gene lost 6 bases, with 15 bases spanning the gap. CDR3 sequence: CASSYSDRRVSNEQFF. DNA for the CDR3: TGTGCCAGCAGTTACTCCGACCGCCGGGTTTCCAATGAGCAGTTCTTC.